Shown below are 3 T cell receptor beta chains from a single sample sequenced in a study of cytomegalovirus exposure and HLA in healthy donors. Researchers ran the PCR with 60 Vbeta and 13 Jbeta primers. The protocol was immunoSEQ multiplex PCR, while the TCRdb copy is restricted to in-frame clones and leaves out a portion. The sample includes some 85,000 clones, about four fifths of them seen just once. Sequences were obtained from PBMCs. Receptors were obtained from a man aged 18-30 years in good health and CMV-seropositive.

This chain links TRBV5-1 with TRBJ2-7, with D maybe TRBD1 (5 bases). With 7 bases removed from V and 4 bases from J, the gap between germline ends came to 12 bases. This CDR3 region has 12 residues. Looked up from germline, CDR1 is SGHRS and CDR2 is YFSETQ. The CDR3 nucleotides read TGCGCCAGCGGAGCAGGGCCGTACGAGCAGTACTTC. It codes for CASGAGPYEQYF.

V usage is TRBV11-2 and J usage is TRBJ2-1, with 14 positions matching TRBD2. Unmatched junction bases numbered 6, after V lost 1 base and J lost 4 bases. The CDR3 has 18 amino acids. Germline V gives CDR1 SGHAT, CDR2 FQNNGV. The CDR3 sequence is CASSLAGLAGEVYNEQFF. As DNA, the CDR3 is TGTGCCAGCAGCTTAGCGGGACTAGCGGGAGAGGTGTACAATGAGCAGTTCTTC.

The chain employs TRBV14 and TRBJ2-7; 9 bases match TRBD2. This CDR3 contains 16 residues. Germline CDR1 reads SGHDN; CDR2 reads FVKESK. Germline trimming cut 1 base from V and 5 bases from J; bases unmatched to any gene: 9. The CDR3 loop is CASSQGGLALTNEQYF. The CDR3 DNA reads TGTGCCAGCAGCCAAGGGGGACTAGCATTAACCAACGAGCAGTACTTC.